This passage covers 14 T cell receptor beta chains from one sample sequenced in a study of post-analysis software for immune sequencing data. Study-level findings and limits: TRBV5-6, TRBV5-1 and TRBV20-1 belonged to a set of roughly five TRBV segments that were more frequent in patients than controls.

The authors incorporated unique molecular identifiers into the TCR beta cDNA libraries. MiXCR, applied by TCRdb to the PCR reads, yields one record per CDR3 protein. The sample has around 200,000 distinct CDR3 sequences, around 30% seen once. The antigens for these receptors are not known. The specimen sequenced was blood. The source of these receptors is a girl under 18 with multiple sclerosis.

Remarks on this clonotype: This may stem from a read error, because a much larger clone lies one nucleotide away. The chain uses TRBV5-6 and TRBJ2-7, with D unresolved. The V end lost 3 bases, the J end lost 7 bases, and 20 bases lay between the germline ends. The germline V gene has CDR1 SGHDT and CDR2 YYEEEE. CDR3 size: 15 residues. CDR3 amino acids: CASSSTLTRNNEQYF. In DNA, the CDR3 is TGTGCCAGCAGCTCGACTCTCACCCGGAACAATGAGCAGTACTTC.

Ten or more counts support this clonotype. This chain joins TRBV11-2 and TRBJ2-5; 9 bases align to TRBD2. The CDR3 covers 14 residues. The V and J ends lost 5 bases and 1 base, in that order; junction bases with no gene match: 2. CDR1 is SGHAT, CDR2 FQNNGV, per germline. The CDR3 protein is CASSLLAGQETQYF. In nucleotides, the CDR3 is TGTGCCAGCAGCCTACTAGCGGGCCAAGAGACCCAGTACTTC. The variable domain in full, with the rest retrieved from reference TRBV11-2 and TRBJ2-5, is EAGVAQSPRYKIIEKRQSVAFWCNPISGHATLYWYQQILGQGPKLLIQFQNNGVVDDSQLPKDRFSAERLKGVDSTLKIQPAKLEDSAVYLCASSLLAGQETQYFGPGTRLLVL.

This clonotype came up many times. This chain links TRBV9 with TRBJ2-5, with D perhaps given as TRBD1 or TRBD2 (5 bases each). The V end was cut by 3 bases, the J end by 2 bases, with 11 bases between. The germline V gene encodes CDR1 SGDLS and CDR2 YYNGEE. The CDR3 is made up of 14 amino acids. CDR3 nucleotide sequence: TGTGCCAGCAGCGGGGACCTTTCTCAAGAGACCCAGTACTTC. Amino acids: CASSGDLSQETQYF.

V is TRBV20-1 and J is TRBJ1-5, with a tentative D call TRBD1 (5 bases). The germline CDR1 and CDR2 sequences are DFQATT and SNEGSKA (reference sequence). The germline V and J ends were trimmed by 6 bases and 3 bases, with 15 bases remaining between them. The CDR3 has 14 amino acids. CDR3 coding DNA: TGCAGTGCGCCCGCAAGCAGGGACAATCAGCCCCAGCATTTT. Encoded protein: CSAPASRDNQPQHF.

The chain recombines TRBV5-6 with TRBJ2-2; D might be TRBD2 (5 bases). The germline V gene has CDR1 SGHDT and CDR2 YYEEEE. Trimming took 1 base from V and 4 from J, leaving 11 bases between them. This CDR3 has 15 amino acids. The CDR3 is CASSLFGRGTGELFF. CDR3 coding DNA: TGTGCCAGCAGCTTGTTCGGACGGGGCACCGGGGAGCTGTTTTTT.

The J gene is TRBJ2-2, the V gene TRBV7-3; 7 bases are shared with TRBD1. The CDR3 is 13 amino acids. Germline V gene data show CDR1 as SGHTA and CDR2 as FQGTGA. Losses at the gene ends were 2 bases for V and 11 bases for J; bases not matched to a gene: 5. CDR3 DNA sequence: TGTGCCAGCAGCTTAGGGTACAGGGGAGAGCTGTTTTTT. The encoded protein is CASSLGYRGELFF.

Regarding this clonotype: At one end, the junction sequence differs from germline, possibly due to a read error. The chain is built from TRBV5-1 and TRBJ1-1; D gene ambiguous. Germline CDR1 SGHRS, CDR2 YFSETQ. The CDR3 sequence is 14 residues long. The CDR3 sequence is CASSSDGMNTETFF. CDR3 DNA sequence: TGCGCCAGCAGCTCGGACGGAATGAACACTGAAACTTTCTTT.

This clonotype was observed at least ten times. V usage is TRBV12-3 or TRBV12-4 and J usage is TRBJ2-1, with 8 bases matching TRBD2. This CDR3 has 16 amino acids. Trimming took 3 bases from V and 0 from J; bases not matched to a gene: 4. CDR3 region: CASSFPGGASYNEQFF. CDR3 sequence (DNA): TGTGCCAGCAGTTTCCCCGGGGGGGCCTCCTACAATGAGCAGTTCTTC.

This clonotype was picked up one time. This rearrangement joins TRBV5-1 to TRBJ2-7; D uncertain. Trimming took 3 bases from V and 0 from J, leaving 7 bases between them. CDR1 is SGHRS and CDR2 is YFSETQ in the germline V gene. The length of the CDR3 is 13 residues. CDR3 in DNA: TGCGCCAGCAGCTCCTTGAACTCCTACGAGCAGTACTTC. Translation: CASSSLNSYEQYF.

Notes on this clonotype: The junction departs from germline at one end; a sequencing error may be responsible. CDR3 in amino acids: CALRGTGGGDGYTF. CDR3 bases: TGTGCCCTCAGGGGGACAGGGGGAGGAGATGGCTACACCTTC. The chain links TRBV10-3 to TRBJ1-2; 11 bases line up with TRBD1. CDR3 length: 14 amino acids. The germline CDR1 and CDR2 sequences are ENHRY and SYGVKD.

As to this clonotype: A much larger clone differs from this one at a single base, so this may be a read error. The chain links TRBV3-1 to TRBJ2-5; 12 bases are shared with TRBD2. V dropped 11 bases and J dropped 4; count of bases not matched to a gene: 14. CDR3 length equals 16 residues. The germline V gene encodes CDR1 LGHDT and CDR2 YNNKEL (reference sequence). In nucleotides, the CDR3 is TGTGCCGGCACCCCACTAGCGGGAGGATTCGGAGAGACCCAGTACTTC. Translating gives CAGTPLAGGFGETQYF.

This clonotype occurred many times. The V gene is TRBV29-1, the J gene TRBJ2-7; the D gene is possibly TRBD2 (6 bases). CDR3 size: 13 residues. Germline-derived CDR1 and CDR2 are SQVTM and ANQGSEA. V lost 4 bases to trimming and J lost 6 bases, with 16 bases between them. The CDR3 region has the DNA TGCAGCGTTGTCCGGGGGAACGGGCTCGAGCAGTACTTC. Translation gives CSVVRGNGLEQYF.

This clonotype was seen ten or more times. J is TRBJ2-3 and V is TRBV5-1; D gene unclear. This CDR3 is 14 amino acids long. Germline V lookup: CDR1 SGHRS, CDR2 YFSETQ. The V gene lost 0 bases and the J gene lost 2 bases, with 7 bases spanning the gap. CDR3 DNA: TGCGCCAGCAGCTTGGCCCGCTACACAGATACGCAGTATTTT. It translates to CASSLARYTDTQYF.

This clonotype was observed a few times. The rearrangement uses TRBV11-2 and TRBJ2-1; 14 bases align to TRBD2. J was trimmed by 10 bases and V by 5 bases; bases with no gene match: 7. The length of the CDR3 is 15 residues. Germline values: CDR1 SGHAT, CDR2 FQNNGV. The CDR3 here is CASSVRTSGGLEQFF. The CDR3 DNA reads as TGTGCCAGCAGCGTAAGGACTAGCGGGGGGCTGGAGCAGTTCTTC.